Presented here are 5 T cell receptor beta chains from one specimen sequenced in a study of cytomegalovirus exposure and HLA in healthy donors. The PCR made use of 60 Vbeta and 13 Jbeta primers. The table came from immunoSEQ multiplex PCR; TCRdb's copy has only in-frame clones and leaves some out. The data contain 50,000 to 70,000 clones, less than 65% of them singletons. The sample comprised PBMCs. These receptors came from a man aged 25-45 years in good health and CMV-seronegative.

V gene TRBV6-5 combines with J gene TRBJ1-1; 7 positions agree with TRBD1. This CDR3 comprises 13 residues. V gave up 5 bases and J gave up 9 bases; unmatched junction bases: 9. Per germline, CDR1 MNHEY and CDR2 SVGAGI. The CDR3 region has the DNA TGTGCCAGCAGTGGAACGGGACAGAGAAAAGCTTTCTTT. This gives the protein CASSGTGQRKAFF.

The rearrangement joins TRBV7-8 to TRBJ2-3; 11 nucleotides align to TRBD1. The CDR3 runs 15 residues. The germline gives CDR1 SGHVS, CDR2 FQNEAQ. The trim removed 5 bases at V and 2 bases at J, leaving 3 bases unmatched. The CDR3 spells CASSRGQGDTDTQYF. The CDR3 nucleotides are TGTGCCAGCAGCCGGGGACAGGGGGACACAGATACGCAGTATTTT.

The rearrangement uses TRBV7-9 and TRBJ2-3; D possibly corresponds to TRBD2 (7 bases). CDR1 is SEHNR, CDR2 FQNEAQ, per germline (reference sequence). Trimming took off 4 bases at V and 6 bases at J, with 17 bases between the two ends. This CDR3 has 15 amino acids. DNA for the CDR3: TGTGCCAGCAGCTCCCCGACCAGGGGAGGGGATACGCAGTATTTT. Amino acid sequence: CASSSPTRGGDTQYF.

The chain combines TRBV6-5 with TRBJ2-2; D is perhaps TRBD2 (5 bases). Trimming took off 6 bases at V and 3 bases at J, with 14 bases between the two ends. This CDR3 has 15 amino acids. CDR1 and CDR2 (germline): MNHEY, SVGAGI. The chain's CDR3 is CASRDTTGYTGELFF. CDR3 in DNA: TGTGCCAGCAGGGATACCACGGGGTACACCGGGGAGCTGTTTTTT.

The CDR3 is CSARGDSYEQYF. The CDR3 DNA is TGCAGCGCCAGGGGTGACTCCTACGAGCAGTACTTC. This sequence joins TRBV29-1 and TRBJ2-7; TRBD1 might be the D (6 bases). This CDR3 has 12 amino acids. The germline V and J ends were trimmed by 7 bases and 0 bases, with 10 bases remaining between them. Germline CDR1 reads SQVTM; CDR2 reads ANQGSEA.